What follows are 15 T cell receptor beta chains derived from one specimen sequenced in a study of cytomegalovirus exposure and HLA in healthy donors. The PCR made use of 60 Vbeta and 13 Jbeta primers. TCRdb keeps only in-frame clones here, not all; method: immunoSEQ multiplex PCR. The sample comprises around 180,000 clones, roughly 70% of which are singletons, and less than 1.6% rests with the top ten. Sample: PBMCs. These receptors originate from a girl aged 5 to 17 in good health and CMV-seronegative.

This clone was detected only a few times. This chain connects TRBV30 to TRBJ1-5; 9 bases line up with TRBD1. The CDR3 is 14 residues long. Germline CDR1 is GTSNPN and CDR2 is SVGIG (reference sequence). J was trimmed by 7 bases and V by 2 bases; bases with no gene match: 6. CDR3 in amino acids: CAWSLTTGGQPQHF. CDR3 sequence (DNA): TGTGCCTGGAGTCTCACGACAGGGGGGCAGCCCCAGCATTTT.

The chain uses TRBV9 and TRBJ2-5; D is possibly TRBD1 (6 bases). The CDR3 consists of 12 residues. CDR1 and CDR2 from the germline V gene are SGDLS and YYNGEE. Trimming removed 2 bases from V and 5 bases from J, with 7 bases in between. CDR3 sequence reads: CASSVTGETQYF. As DNA, the CDR3 is TGTGCCAGCAGCGTCACAGGGGAGACCCAGTACTTC.

The chain links TRBV30 to TRBJ1-1; the match to TRBD1 covers 7 bases. CDR3 length equals 12 residues. Germline loops: CDR1 GTSNPN, CDR2 SVGIG (reference sequence). Losses at the gene ends were 2 bases for V and 8 bases for J; bases not matched to a gene: 5. In nucleotides, the CDR3 is TGTGCCTGGAGTCTCCCGACAGGGGAAGCTTTCTTT. As protein: CAWSLPTGEAFF.

There are a few counts of this clone. The chain is built from TRBV5-1 and TRBJ1-4, with D unresolved. Trimming cost V 2 bases and J 5 bases, with 7 bases left between them. Germline V gene sequence: CDR1 SGHRS, CDR2 YFSETQ. CDR3 size: 13 residues. CDR3 nucleotide sequence: TGCGCCAGCAGCTTACGCTACAATGAAAAACTGTTTTTT. As protein: CASSLRYNEKLFF.

CDR3 residues: CASSEGPVSGAFF. CDR3 DNA: TGTGCCAGCAGTGAAGGACCGGTCTCGGGGGCTTTCTTT. The chain uses TRBV2 and TRBJ1-1; D ambiguous. Per germline, CDR1 SNHLY and CDR2 FYNNEI. This CDR3 has 13 residues. The V gene lost 1 base and the J gene lost 11 bases, with 14 bases spanning the gap.

The chain is built from TRBV5-1 and TRBJ2-7; tentative D call: TRBD1 (6 bases). V lost 1 base and J 6 bases, leaving 14 bases between the germline ends. This CDR3 contains 14 residues. Germline CDR1 is SGHRS and CDR2 is YFSETQ. The CDR3 spells CASSLQGPLSEQYF. The CDR3 DNA is TGCGCCAGCAGCTTGCAGGGGCCCCTCTCCGAGCAGTACTTC.

Remarks on this clone: The junction departs from germline at one end; a sequencing error may be responsible. This chain uses TRBV5-6 with TRBJ2-7; the match to TRBD1 covers 11 bases. The germline CDR1 and CDR2 sequences are SGHDT and YYEEEE. The CDR3 covers 14 residues. Here the CDR3 DNA reads TGTGCCAGCAGCTCCGAAAGGGACAGGGGGATCTTAGAGTTC. Amino acid sequence: CASSSERDRGILEF.

This clone appeared a single time. This sequence joins TRBV18 and TRBJ1-2; D not certain. Germline loops: CDR1 KGHSH, CDR2 LQKENI. The ends were cut back, 6 bases at V and 1 base at J, with 9 bases in the middle. The CDR3 covers 13 residues. CDR3 in DNA: TGTGCCAGCTCTCTTGAGAATAACTATGGCTACACCTTC. This sequence encodes CASSLENNYGYTF.

The V call is TRBV30, the J call TRBJ1-1; D possibly corresponds to TRBD1 (5 bases). Germline lookup yields CDR1 GTSNPN and CDR2 SVGIG (reference sequence). The CDR3 is 12 residues long. Trimming cost V 0 bases and J 6 bases, with 8 bases left between them. Here the CDR3 DNA reads TGTGCCTGGAGTGTAGTGACAGCTGAAGCTTTCTTT. Encoded protein: CAWSVVTAEAFF. The complete variable domain, with remaining parts taken from reference TRBV30 and TRBJ1-1, reads SQTIHQWPATLVQPVGSPLSLECTVEGTSNPNLYWYRQAAGRGLQLLFYSVGIGQISSEVPQNLSASRPQDRQFILSSKKLLLSDSGFYLCAWSVVTAEAFFGQGTRLTVV.

This chain joins TRBV5-1 and TRBJ2-7; 8 nucleotides line up with TRBD2. The V gene end was trimmed by 2 bases and the J gene end by 2 bases; junction bases not matched to a gene: 3. Germline V gives CDR1 SGHRS, CDR2 YFSETQ. This CDR3 is built from 14 residues. This chain's CDR3 is CASSLPGGAYEQYF. The CDR3 DNA sequence: TGCGCCAGCAGCTTACCCGGGGGGGCCTACGAGCAGTACTTC. The whole variable domain, filled in from reference TRBV5-1 and TRBJ2-7, reads KAGVTQTPRYLIKTRGQQVTLSCSPISGHRSVSWYQQTPGQGLQFLFEYFSETQRNKGNFPGRFSGRQFSNSRSEMNVSTLELGDSALYLCASSLPGGAYEQYFGPGTRLTVT.

The gene calls are TRBV11-2 and TRBJ1-1; 7 bases map to TRBD1. This CDR3 is built from 15 residues. V dropped 1 base and J dropped 4; count of bases not matched to a gene: 6. Germline V gene sequence: CDR1 SGHAT, CDR2 FQNNGV. The DNA of the CDR3 is TGTGCCAGCAGCTTAGTTGGCGGGGACAGCACTGAAGCTTTCTTT. It codes for CASSLVGGDSTEAFF.

V gene TRBV6-1 combines with J gene TRBJ2-7, with TRBD2 matching over 9 bases. The CDR3 is 14 residues long. Looked up from germline, CDR1 is MNHNS and CDR2 is SASEGT. Unmatched junction bases numbered 7, after V lost 8 bases and J lost 2 bases. The CDR3 DNA is TGTGCCAGCGGCGGGAGGGGACTTACCTACGAGCAGTACTTC. Encoded protein: CASGGRGLTYEQYF.

The genes are TRBV6-1 and TRBJ2-2, with 7 positions matching TRBD2. This CDR3 contains 11 residues. The V and J ends lost 5 bases and 10 bases, in that order; junction bases with no gene match: 1. Germline V CDR1 and CDR2: MNHNS, SASEGT. In DNA form, the CDR3 reads TGTGCCAGCAGTCGGGGGGTGGAGCTGTTTTTT. It yields the protein CASSRGVELFF.

This chain connects TRBV7-8 to TRBJ1-2, with D hard to call. Germline V gene data show CDR1 as SGHVS and CDR2 as FQNEAQ. V lost 1 base to trimming and J lost 7 bases, with 19 bases between them. The length of the CDR3 is 16 residues. CDR3 region: CASSLGSLVENGGYTF. CDR3 DNA sequence: TGTGCCAGCAGCTTAGGCTCCTTGGTAGAGAACGGTGGCTACACCTTC.

The chain employs TRBV7-9 and TRBJ2-5; TRBD2 agrees at 9 bases. Germline CDR1 is SEHNR and CDR2 is FQNEAQ (reference sequence). After removal of 6 bases from V and 3 bases from J, the junction contained 11 bases not matched to a gene. The CDR3 runs to 16 residues. The CDR3 is CASSSDRLAEEETQYF. CDR3 coding DNA: TGTGCCAGCAGTTCCGACCGACTAGCGGAGGAAGAGACCCAGTACTTC.